This record looks at one TCR beta chain sequence and its context. This clone was found once. Its specific antigen is unknown. No base-level quality is on record; no much larger clone is a single base apart. Each collaborating institution followed its own protocols to collect whole blood in K2EDTA tubes. For TCRbeta analysis, collaborator samples were shipped as frozen whole blood, as isolated PBMCs, or as DNA extracted from either sample type. TCRbeta CDR3 regions were amplified from genomic DNA using the immunoSEQ Assay, a bias-controlled multiplex PCR. For the original study's pipeline: The number of nucleated cells in each sample was estimated from the amplification of reference gene primers within the assay. Sequence reads were collapsed and filtered to measure the absolute abundance of every unique TCRbeta CDR3 rearrangement. For each sample, productive Simpson clonality was calculated by taking the square root of Simpson's diversity index across productive rearrangements. TCRdb obtained this table from immuneACCESS and retained in-frame rearrangements with V and J assigned. These tables miss some clones; where compared with another copy, unresolved V genes account for less than half of the shortfall, and the remainder is unexplained. V and J calls and clone size come straight from that table; D and trimming were deduced from the DNA. This sample has under 200,000 clones in its table, and about nine tenths of those were observed once. Of the sample, around 1.5% is held by the ten largest clones.

Including the terminal cysteine and phenylalanine, the CDR3 comprises 16 residues. Only the CDR3 part of the read is kept: 48 bases, read in frame from the first base. From a lookup of the germline V gene, CDR1 and CDR2 are LGHNA and YNFKEQ. V is clipped by 0 bases and J by 4 bases, and the sequence between their germline boundaries is 12 bases long. The data are from a study of blood T cell repertoires in COVID-19 (dated by TCRdb to 2018 to 2021). Study-level background: Samples covering the acute and convalescent phases of COVID-19 were provided by collaborators in the United States, Italy and Spain. The repertoires were released in a freely available public database intended as a resource for research on the immune response to SARS-CoV-2. Samples were obtained from the ongoing ImmuneRACE study (first 160 participants) and from 950 to 1,500 subjects provided by 6 global collaborators. The material from the prospective study consisted of cDNA or gDNA derived from T cells, B-cell-depleted T cells, or PBMCs. Where HLA class I and class II types were available, the types were taken from metadata supplied by the sample provider, not from assay-based typing. A de-identified subject ID, COVID-19 status, age in years and sex were almost always included in the sample metadata. Subjects who had been exposed to COVID-19, were actively infected with it, or had recovered from it provided the deeply sampled blood TCRbeta repertoires that made up the dataset.

Broad study findings and their caveats: Clinical and demographic metadata were provided uncurated, with the amount varying by source and participant.

This TCR derives from a man between 18 and 35 years old with active or convalescent COVID-19. This receptor chain uses TRBV4-2 and TRBJ2-2, with TRBD2 tentatively as D gene (5 bases match). Specimen: peripheral blood. The DNA sequence follows: TGTGCCAGCAGCCAAGATCGCGCCCGGGGCACCGGGGAGCTGTTTTTT. This yields the protein CASSQDRARGTGELFF.